The present T cell receptor beta chain was sequenced within a study of early T cells in non-severe SARS-CoV-2 infection. For the study at large: The chains were unpaired, and the sequenced material was bulk RNA from unsorted whole blood. General study points: VDJdb matches were skewed toward anti-spike CD8 T cell responses.

The TCR library protocol was used to attach unique molecular identifiers. These identifiers were attached to individual cDNA molecules. TCRdb re-called the 5' RACE reads with MiXCR, one entry per CDR3 protein. The data contain 50,000 to 70,000 distinct CDR3 sequences, around 12% of them singletons. This clonotype has a count of ten or more. The target antigen is unknown. Trimming took off 8 bases at V and 0 bases at J, with 10 bases between the two ends. The CDR3 has 13 amino acids. CDR1 is SGHKS and CDR2 is YYEKEE in the germline V gene (reference sequence). The chain is built from TRBV5-5 and TRBJ2-3; D uncertain. This TCR was recovered from an adult who was a healthcare worker with PCR-confirmed SARS-CoV-2 infection or an uninfected control (not recorded which). Input material: whole blood. As DNA, the CDR3 is TGTGCCAGTAGGCGGTCTAGCACAGATACGCAGTATTTT. Translated: CASRRSSTDTQYF.